Presented here are 24 T cell receptor beta chains from one specimen sequenced in a study of CD8+ T cells in alopecia areata. In each case, RNA was isolated and then reverse transcribed into cDNA as the sequencing template. Libraries were prepared by immunoSEQ multiplex PCR; TCRdb keeps only in-frame clonotypes and omits some of them. Recorded here are around 300,000 clones, none singletons. Cells pooled from cutaneous lymph nodes were sorted on CD4, CD8alpha, NKG2D, NKG2ACE and other markers. Sequences were obtained from CD4+ T cells sorted from a lymph node. These TCRs come from a C3H/HeJ mouse with alopecia areata. The MHC haplotype of this mouse line is H2-k.

Only a few counts were recorded for this clone. The germline and genes are mouse ones. The CDR3 goes on 4 residues after the read ends, and that part is filled in from the germline J gene. V usage is TRBV13-1 and J usage is TRBJ2-3; 8 nucleotides align to TRBD2. CDR1 and CDR2 (germline): NSHNY, SYGAGN. Trimming at V came to 2 bases and at J to 2 bases, leaving 7 bases not matched to a gene. The CDR3 has 16 amino acids. The CDR3 protein is CASSEAGGSNAETLYF. CDR3 bases read: TGTGCCAGCAGTGAGGCTGGGGGGAGCAATGCAGAA.

Comment on this clone: Gene names denote mouse genes. The CDR3 end falls 4 residues outside the read, so it is completed with the germline J gene. This chain uses TRBV1 with TRBJ2-5; D perhaps matches TRBD1 (6 bases). This CDR3 region has 16 residues. CDR1 is NSQYPW and CDR2 is LRSPGD in the germline V gene (reference sequence). The ends were cut back, 1 base at V and 0 bases at J, with 11 bases in the middle. The covered CDR3 bases are TGCACCTGCAGTGCAGCCGGGACACTTAACCAAGAC. It translates to CTCSAAGTLNQD. The CDR3 reads in full as CTCSAAGTLNQDTQYF.

This clone was observed a few times. Gene names refer to mouse genes. Read sequence stops 4 residues before the CDR3 end, and the germline J gene provides the missing end. This chain links TRBV13-1 with TRBJ2-7; 12 bases agree with TRBD2. This CDR3 spans 14 amino acids. Germline-derived CDR1 and CDR2 are NSHNY and SYGAGN. The CDR3 is CASRPRDWGDEQYF. CDR3 bases read: TGTGCCAGCAGACCCCGGGACTGGGGGGAT.

This clone was seen only a few times. The listed genes are named as in mouse. The DNA ends 4 residues before the CDR3 does, and the rest of the CDR3 is filled in from the germline J gene. Other DNA variants within this sample encode the same CDR3. This chain joins TRBV4 and TRBJ2-2; 7 nucleotides match TRBD1. With 4 bases clipped from V and 0 bases from J, the junction kept 2 bases outside the gene matches. The germline gives CDR1 LGHDT, CDR2 YNNKQL (reference sequence). The CDR3 has 15 amino acids. CDR3 sequence: CASSLQGSNTGQLYF. The sequenced CDR3 bases are TGTGCCAGCAGCTTACAGGGGTCAAACACCGGG.

Only a few counts were recorded for this clone. The gene names given are mouse names. CDR3 DNA, as far as it was read: TGTGCCAGCAGCCTCGGGACAATTGGGGATTCGCCC. Its protein is CASSLGTIGDSP. The complete CDR3 reads CASSLGTIGDSPLYF. The rearrangement uses TRBV5 and TRBJ1-6, with D maybe TRBD1 (6 bases). The read ends 3 residues before the CDR3 terminus; that terminus is restored from the germline J gene. TRBJ1-6 is an ORF for which the function is uncertain. Germline V lookup: CDR1 LGHNA, CDR2 YNLKQL (reference sequence). This CDR3 is 15 amino acids long. V lost 4 bases and J lost 8, with 15 bases in between.

This clone showed up just a few times. These gene names are mouse names. The CDR3 end is not reached by the read, which stops 4 residues before it; the germline J gene fills it in. Other nucleotide sequences from this sample produce the same CDR3. V gene TRBV5 combines with J gene TRBJ1-1, with TRBD1 matching over 7 bases. The germline gives CDR1 LGHNA, CDR2 YNLKQL (reference sequence). The CDR3 has 12 amino acids. The part of the CDR3 DNA that was read is TGTGCCAGCAGCCAGGACAGGACA. As protein: CASSQDRT. The complete CDR3 sequence is CASSQDRTEVFF.

Note on this clone: A much larger clone differs from this one at a single base, so this may be a read error. Germline and genes: mouse. Read coverage stops 4 residues before the CDR3 terminus; the germline J gene supplies the remainder. The chain joins TRBV19 to TRBJ2-2; tentative D call: TRBD1 (5 bases). Per germline, CDR1 FNHDT and CDR2 SITEND (reference sequence). The CDR3 covers 14 residues. V gave up 3 bases and J gave up 0 bases, with 6 bases separating them. CDR3 sequence: CASSKGANTGQLYF. The covered CDR3 bases are TGTGCCAGCAGTAAAGGGGCAAACACCGGG.

This clone came up a few times. The genes and germline here are from mouse. Sequencing ends 4 residues short of the CDR3 end; the germline J gene provides the rest. The sample carries other DNA sequences with the same CDR3. This chain uses TRBV13-3 with TRBJ2-1; 8 bases are shared with TRBD1. The CDR3 runs 15 residues. V gave up 2 bases and J gave up 3 bases; unmatched junction bases: 4. The germline V gene encodes CDR1 NNHDY and CDR2 SYVADS. This chain's CDR3 is CASSDRGRGYAEQFF. Partial CDR3 DNA: TGTGCCAGCAGTGACAGGGGGCGAGGCTATGCT.

This clone was observed a handful of times. Here the gene names and germline are mouse. The read terminates 4 residues ahead of where the CDR3 ends, so the germline J gene completes it. Different DNA sequences within this sample yield the same CDR3. J is TRBJ2-3 and V is TRBV13-2; the D gene is possibly TRBD1 (5 bases). V lost 2 bases to trimming and J lost 0 bases, with 7 bases between them. The length of the CDR3 is 14 residues. Per germline, CDR1 NNHNN and CDR2 SYGAGS (reference sequence). Here the CDR3 reads CASGERGSAETLYF. CDR3 DNA (partial): TGTGCCAGCGGTGAAAGGGGTAGTGCAGAA.

A note on this clone: Genes and germline are mouse. The covered CDR3 bases are TGCACCTGCAGTGCACACAGGGATGACACCGGG. It is translated as CTCSAHRDDTG. The complete CDR3 protein is CTCSAHRDDTGQLYF. The V gene is TRBV1, the J gene TRBJ2-2; the D gene is possibly TRBD1 (6 bases). The sequenced fragment ends 4 residues before the CDR3 boundary, so the rest is inferred from the germline J gene. Germline values: CDR1 NSQYPW, CDR2 LRSPGD (reference sequence). V gave up 2 bases and J gave up 3 bases, with 10 bases separating them. CDR3 length: 15 residues.

This clone was seen only a few times. Gene names and germline refer to mouse. CDR3: CASSDPYSPLYF. CDR3 DNA (partial): TGTGCCAGCAGTGATCCCTATTCGCCC. The chain combines TRBV13-3 with TRBJ1-6, with unresolved D. The CDR3 end falls 3 residues outside the read, so it is completed with the germline J gene. TRBJ1-6 is sorted into the ORF group, with uncertain function. From germline, CDR1 is NNHDY and CDR2 SYVADS. The CDR3 contains 12 residues. Between the trimmed V and J ends, which lost 1 base and 8 bases, there was a span of 4 bases.

This clone was seen a handful of times. The gene symbols are mouse symbols. The read ends 4 residues shy of where the CDR3 ends; the end is completed using the germline J gene. The chain couples TRBV13-2 to TRBJ2-3, with TRBD1 matching 8 bases. The CDR3 is 15 amino acids. V trimming: 3 bases; J trimming: 1 base; junction bases outside the gene matches: 4. The V gene's germline CDR1 is NNHNN and CDR2 SYGAGS (reference sequence). CDR3 protein: CASGARGRGAETLYF. The CDR3 bases that were read are TGTGCCAGCGGTGCCAGGGGGCGGGGTGCAGAA.

This clone occurred a few times. The gene names given are mouse names. The CDR3 extends 4 residues past the end of the read, so its final part is completed from the germline J gene. This sequence joins TRBV13-2 and TRBJ1-1, with D perhaps TRBD1 (5 bases). CDR3 length: 12 residues. CDR1 and CDR2 (germline): NNHNN, SYGAGS (reference sequence). This CDR3 is CASGDPGTEVFF. CDR3 bases read: TGTGCCAGCGGTGATCCAGGGACA.

A note on this clone: All gene names here are mouse names. The sequence runs out 4 residues before the end of the CDR3; the remainder is reconstructed from the germline J gene. This sample also contains other DNA sequences that code for the same CDR3. The chain has TRBV1 and TRBJ2-1; TRBD1 is a possible D gene (6 bases). The germline gives CDR1 NSQYPW, CDR2 LRSPGD (reference sequence). This CDR3 has 14 amino acids. V was cut by 3 bases and J by 5 bases, with 11 bases left in between. This chain's CDR3 is CTCSAPGQNAEQFF. The sequenced part of the CDR3 DNA is TGCACCTGCAGTGCGCCGGGACAAAATGCT.

On this clone: The germline and genes are mouse ones. The read finishes 4 residues shy of the CDR3 end, and the germline J gene is used to complete it. The sample contains more than one DNA sequence encoding this CDR3. This chain links TRBV13-1 with TRBJ2-7; 10 nucleotides line up with TRBD1. The germline V gene encodes CDR1 NSHNY and CDR2 SYGAGN. This CDR3 spans 13 amino acids. CDR3 bases read: TGTGCCAGCAGCCGGGACAGGGGTTAT. Its translation: CASSRDRGY. The entire CDR3 reads CASSRDRGYEQYF.

Concerning this clone: The germline and genes are mouse ones. The DNA ends 3 residues before the CDR3 does, and the rest of the CDR3 is filled in from the germline J gene. The chain combines TRBV13-1 with TRBJ1-6; possibly TRBD1 for D (5 bases). TRBJ1-6 is reported as an ORF; its role is uncertain. V lost 2 bases to trimming and J lost 5 bases, with 11 bases between them. CDR3 size: 15 residues. Germline V gene lookup returns CDR1 NSHNY and CDR2 SYGAGN. The part of the CDR3 DNA that was read is TGTGCCAGCAGTGACGCGACAGCGAATAATTCGCCC. This gives the protein CASSDATANNSP. The full CDR3 protein is CASSDATANNSPLYF.

This clone was found a few times. Mouse germline and gene names are used. The read ends 4 residues shy of where the CDR3 ends; the end is completed using the germline J gene. The chain has TRBV5 and TRBJ2-7, with D maybe TRBD2 (7 bases). CDR3 size: 16 residues. Between the trimmed V and J ends, which lost 3 bases and 0 bases, there was a span of 15 bases. Germline loops: CDR1 LGHNA, CDR2 YNLKQL (reference sequence). The DNA read from the CDR3 is TGTGCCAGCAGCCACAGAGGGGGGGGAAGCTCCTAT. Translating it yields CASSHRGGGSSY. Given in full, the CDR3 is CASSHRGGGSSYEQYF.

Turning to this clone: The genes are named according to mouse. The read terminates 4 residues before the CDR3 end, so the remaining end is supplied by the germline J gene. Other nucleotide sequences from this sample produce the same CDR3. The chain employs TRBV31 and TRBJ1-2, with D possibly TRBD1 on 6 matching bases. Germline V gene lookup returns CDR1 GKSSPN and CDR2 SITVG. V was trimmed by 0 bases and J by 2 bases, leaving 10 bases between them. CDR3 length: 14 amino acids. The CDR3 loop is CAWSLRGPNSDYTF. The sequenced part of the CDR3 DNA is TGTGCCTGGAGTCTCAGGGGTCCTAACTCC.

This clone has a handful of counts. These gene names are mouse names. The CDR3 end falls 3 residues outside the read, so it is completed with the germline J gene. The gene calls are TRBV13-2 and TRBJ1-6; 8 nucleotides align to TRBD1. TRBJ1-6 is placed among ORFs of uncertain function. CDR3 length: 15 amino acids. Germline V CDR1 and CDR2: NNHNN, SYGAGS (reference sequence). After removal of 0 bases from V and 7 bases from J, the junction contained 3 bases not matched to a gene. CDR3 sequence: CASGDGTGRNSPLYF. Partial CDR3 DNA: TGTGCCAGCGGTGATGGGACAGGGAGAAATTCGCCC.

To note about this clone: Gene names refer to mouse genes. The read ends 4 residues before the CDR3 terminus; that terminus is restored from the germline J gene. This chain links TRBV17 with TRBJ2-7; a weak D match, TRBD2 (7 bases). There are 14 residues in the CDR3. V lost 1 base, J lost 3 bases, and 10 bases lay in between. Germline lookup yields CDR1 MNHDT and CDR2 YYDKIL. This chain's CDR3 is CASSRGGADYEQYF. The DNA read from the CDR3 is TGTGCTAGCAGTAGAGGGGGGGCAGACTAT.

A note on this clone: Gene labels here are mouse ones. The read comes to an end 4 residues before the CDR3 does, leaving the germline J gene to fill in the end. V and J are TRBV12-1 and TRBJ2-4; a weak D match, TRBD2 (5 bases). Trimming took 0 bases from V and 2 from J, leaving 8 bases between them. CDR3 length: 14 amino acids. Germline V gene data show CDR1 as SGHSN and CDR2 as HYEKVE. Incomplete CDR3 DNA: TGTGCCAGCTCTCTCGTGGGGAATCAAAAC. Its translation: CASSLVGNQN. The entire CDR3 protein is CASSLVGNQNTLYF.

About this clone itself: Mouse gene names and germline throughout. From the germline J gene comes the end of the CDR3, since the read stops 4 residues before it. This chain joins TRBV19 and TRBJ1-1; D gene uncertain. There are 14 residues in the CDR3. Germline CDR1 FNHDT, CDR2 SITEND (reference sequence). Deletions cut 0 bases from V and 0 bases from J, with 6 bases between. The CDR3 protein is CASSIEQANTEVFF. The DNA read from the CDR3 is TGTGCCAGCAGTATAGAACAAGCAAACACA. The variable domain in full, completed from reference TRBV19 and TRBJ1-1, reads GGIITQTPKFLIGQEGQKLTLKCQQNFNHDTMYWYRQDSGKGLRLIYYSITENDLQKGDLSEGYDASREKKSSFSLTVTSAQKNEMAVFLCASSIEQANTEVFFGKGTRLTVV.

This clone was seen a few times. Gene and germline names: mouse. With the read ending 4 residues before the CDR3 end, the germline J gene is used to fill in that end. This chain connects TRBV16 to TRBJ2-5, with 11 bases that match TRBD2. CDR1 is SGHSA and CDR2 is FRNQAP in the germline V gene. The junction had 1 base not matched to a gene; V was cut back by 1 base and J by 1 base. The CDR3 sequence is 16 residues long. CDR3 in amino acids: CASSLGGLGDQDTQYF. The part of the CDR3 DNA that was read is TGTGCAAGCAGCTTAGGGGGACTGGGGGACCAAGAC.

A remark on this clone: Gene names follow the mouse nomenclature. The CDR3 end falls 4 residues outside the read, so it is completed with the germline J gene. The chain uses TRBV1 and TRBJ2-5; 9 nucleotides line up with TRBD1. CDR1 NSQYPW and CDR2 LRSPGD come from the germline V gene (reference sequence). The CDR3 runs 14 residues. The CDR3 DNA, read in part, is TGCACCTGCAGTGCGTGGGACAGGGAAGAC. This encodes CTCSAWDRED. The entire CDR3 sequence reads CTCSAWDREDTQYF.